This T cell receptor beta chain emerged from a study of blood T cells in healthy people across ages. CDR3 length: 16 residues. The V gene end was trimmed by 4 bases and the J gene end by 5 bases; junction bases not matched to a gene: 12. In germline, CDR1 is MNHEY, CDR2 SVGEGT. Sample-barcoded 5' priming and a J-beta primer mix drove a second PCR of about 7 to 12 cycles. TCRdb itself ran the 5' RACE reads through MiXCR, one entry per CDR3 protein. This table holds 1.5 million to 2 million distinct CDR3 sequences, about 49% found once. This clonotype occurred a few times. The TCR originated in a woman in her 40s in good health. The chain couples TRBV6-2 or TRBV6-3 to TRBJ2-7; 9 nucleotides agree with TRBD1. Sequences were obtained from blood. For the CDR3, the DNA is TGTGCCAGCAGTTCGTCGACCGGGACAGGGCCCCACGAGCAGTACTTC. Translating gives CASSSSTGTGPHEQYF.